The present entry profiles one T cell receptor beta chain with its context. Its antigen remains unknown. This sample is drawn from a study of Ad26.COV2.S vaccination and SARS-CoV-2 variants. The CDR3 length is 17 residues. Germline V CDR1 and CDR2: SGDLS, YYNGEE. V shed 0 bases and J 5 bases; nucleotides not matched to a gene: 6. Regarding the study as a whole: Placebo recipients trailed vaccine recipients in spike-specific TCR breadth.

Measured with immunoSEQ multiplex PCR; TCRdb has only the in-frame clones, and not every one. Here the sample spans over 85,000 clones, 82% being singletons. The sequencing here drew on peripheral blood, taken after recovery from COVID-19. The rearrangement joins TRBV9 to TRBJ2-5, with 14 bases identical to TRBD2. The receptor was isolated from a human donor who had recovered from COVID-19. The CDR3 bases are TGTGCCAGCAGCGTAGGGGGACTAGCGGGAGTTAGGGAGACCCAGTACTTC. Translating it yields CASSVGGLAGVRETQYF.